The 23 T cell receptor beta chains listed next were all sequenced from one sample in a study of CD8 T cells in ankylosing spondylitis. MiXCR, applied by TCRdb to the 5' RACE reads, yields one record per CDR3 protein. The sample yields 200,000 or so distinct CDR3 sequences, about an eighth seen once. Sequencing was carried out using blood, either unsorted or a sorted T cell fraction (not recorded which). Source of these receptors: a female donor with ankylosing spondylitis or in good health (not recorded which).

Only a few counts were recorded for this clonotype. The J gene is TRBJ2-3, the V gene TRBV7-2, with D tentatively TRBD1 (6 bases). The CDR3 is made up of 14 amino acids. Trimming removed 3 bases at V and 1 base at J, with 8 bases between. Germline V lookup: CDR1 SGHTA, CDR2 FQGNSA. The CDR3 DNA is TGTGCCAGCAGCTTTGAGGGGGGCACAGATACGCAGTATTTT. Translation gives CASSFEGGTDTQYF.

On this clonotype: This could be a read error, since a much larger clone is one nucleotide away. The chain links TRBV7-9 to TRBJ2-4; D call uncertain. CDR1 and CDR2 (germline): SEHNR, FQNEAQ (reference sequence). This CDR3 comprises 15 residues. The CDR3 region has the DNA TGTGCCAGCAGCTCGAGTACGATAGGCAAAAGCATTCAGTACTTC. Amino acid sequence: CASSSSTIGKSIQYF.

Sample share makes this clonotype medium-sized. The rearrangement links TRBV5-1 to TRBJ2-5, with D possibly being TRBD1 or TRBD2 (5 bases each). Trimming took off 0 bases at V and 1 base at J, with 16 bases between the two ends. This CDR3 is built from 17 residues. Germline CDR1 is SGHRS and CDR2 is YFSETQ. CDR3 protein: CASSLEMGTGPQETQYF. The CDR3 DNA is TGCGCCAGCAGCTTGGAAATGGGGACGGGCCCCCAAGAGACCCAGTACTTC. Filled out from reference TRBV5-1 and TRBJ2-5, the complete variable domain reads KAGVTQTPRYLIKTRGQQVTLSCSPISGHRSVSWYQQTPGQGLQFLFEYFSETQRNKGNFPGRFSGRQFSNSRSEMNVSTLELGDSALYLCASSLEMGTGPQETQYFGPGTRLLVL.

Worth noting for this clonotype: One base away lies a much larger clone, so this may be a sequencing read error. The rearrangement links TRBV6-2 or TRBV6-3 to TRBJ2-1; no clear D. Trimming shortened V by 4 bases and J by 6 bases, and 7 bases separated the two germline ends. The CDR3 covers 12 residues. In germline, CDR1 is MNHEY, CDR2 SVGEGT. The DNA for the CDR3 is TGTGCCAGCAGTTTCGTCATCAATGAGCAGTTCTTC. Protein: CASSFVINEQFF.

This clonotype has ten or more counts. The V gene is TRBV7-2, the J gene TRBJ1-1, with D unresolved. The CDR3 runs 13 residues. The germline V gene has CDR1 SGHTA and CDR2 FQGNSA. V was clipped by 3 bases and J by 10 bases, with 15 bases between them. The CDR3 protein is CASSLVGNGRAFF. The CDR3 coding sequence is TGTGCCAGCAGCTTGGTGGGAAATGGACGAGCTTTCTTT.

Remarks on this clonotype: It may be a read error: a sequence one base away is much more abundant. The chain uses TRBV5-4 and TRBJ2-1; 7 bases fit TRBD1. This CDR3 spans 14 amino acids. CDR1 is SGHNT, CDR2 YYREEE, per germline (reference sequence). The CDR3 nucleotides are TGTGTCAGCAGCTCCCCCACAGGGGACAATGAGCAGTTCTTC. This translates into CVSSSPTGDNEQFF.

The chain links TRBV27 to TRBJ2-3; D may be TRBD2 (6 bases). Trimming pared 7 bases from V and 0 bases from J, leaving 14 bases between. The germline CDR1 and CDR2 sequences are MNHEY and SMNVEV (reference sequence). This CDR3 has 15 amino acids. Here the CDR3 reads CASKGTLQSTDTQYF. DNA of the CDR3: TGTGCCAGCAAGGGGACTCTGCAAAGCACAGATACGCAGTATTTT.

The genes are TRBV18 and TRBJ1-2; 7 nucleotides line up with TRBD1. Germline V gene sequence: CDR1 KGHSH, CDR2 LQKENI. J was trimmed by 4 bases and V by 5 bases; bases with no gene match: 13. The length of the CDR3 is 16 residues. For the CDR3, the DNA is TGTGCCAGCTCAACGGATGACAGGGCATCAAGCTATGGCTACACCTTC. Translation: CASSTDDRASSYGYTF.

This clonotype was counted at least ten times. The chain couples TRBV7-2 to TRBJ1-1, with D perhaps matching TRBD1 (6 bases). The length of the CDR3 is 13 residues. V was shortened by 5 bases and J by 1 base, with 8 bases between the two germline ends. Germline values: CDR1 SGHTA, CDR2 FQGNSA. The CDR3 sequence is CASSARGNTEAFF. The CDR3 region has the DNA TGTGCCAGCAGCGCCAGGGGGAACACTGAAGCTTTCTTT.

This clonotype was recorded at least ten times. The chain recombines TRBV19 with TRBJ2-2; D uncertain. CDR1 LNHDA and CDR2 SQIVND come from the germline V gene (reference sequence). V was shortened by 6 bases and J by 1 base, with 9 bases between the two germline ends. The CDR3 runs 14 residues. DNA of the CDR3: TGTGCCAGTAGCCCGTCAGGGAACACCGGGGAGCTGTTTTTT. Protein sequence: CASSPSGNTGELFF.

V gene TRBV28 combines with J gene TRBJ1-1; 8 bases fit TRBD1. The CDR3 runs 14 residues. CDR1 and CDR2 from the germline V gene are MDHEN and SYDVKM. V gave up 3 bases and J gave up 1 base; unmatched junction bases: 1. CDR3 coding DNA: TGTGCCAGCAGTTTCACAGGGGGGAACACTGAAGCTTTCTTT. Translating it yields CASSFTGGNTEAFF.

This clonotype qualifies as medium-sized (0.01 to 0.1%). The chain recombines TRBV20-1 with TRBJ2-1; 8 bases map to TRBD1. J gave up 10 bases and V 0 bases, and 14 bases lay outside the gene matches. Germline lookup yields CDR1 DFQATT and CDR2 SNEGSKA (reference sequence). This CDR3 contains 16 residues. CDR3 nucleotide sequence: TGCAGTGCTAGAGAAGTCCGGGACAGGCGGTTAAAGGAGCAGTTCTTC. This codes for CSAREVRDRRLKEQFF.

This clonotype was found a few times. The rearrangement uses TRBV25-1 and TRBJ2-7; 8 bases match TRBD1. Per the germline V gene, CDR1 is MGHDK and CDR2 is SYGVNS. The trim removed 8 bases at V and 9 bases at J, leaving 12 bases unmatched. The CDR3 sequence is 13 residues long. The CDR3 coding sequence is TGTGCCAGCGAACCTCCGGGACAGGAAGGGCAGTACTTC. It codes for CASEPPGQEGQYF.

This clonotype was counted only a few times. CDR3 sequence reads: CASSSEISGTEAFF. The CDR3 region has the DNA TGTGCCAGCAGCTCTGAAATATCAGGCACTGAAGCTTTCTTT. The rearrangement joins TRBV5-6 to TRBJ1-1; D unresolved. This CDR3 is 14 amino acids long. Germline CDR1 reads SGHDT; CDR2 reads YYEEEE. V dropped 3 bases and J dropped 4 bases, with 13 bases sitting between them.

This clonotype was observed many times. J is TRBJ2-3 and V is TRBV20-1; D is ambiguous. Looked up from germline, CDR1 is DFQATT and CDR2 is SNEGSKA (reference sequence). V was trimmed by 3 bases and J by 1 base, leaving 8 bases between them. The CDR3 consists of 13 residues. CDR3 bases: TGCAGTGCTAGTTTCGGCCGCACAGATACGCAGTATTTT. Translated, it gives CSASFGRTDTQYF.

Comment on this clonotype: Relative to the germline gene, one junction end is altered; a read error may explain this. The chain employs TRBV11-2 and TRBJ1-6; D uncertain. CDR1 and CDR2 from the germline V gene are SGHAT and FQNNGV. The CDR3 consists of 17 residues. DNA for the CDR3: TGTGCCAGCAACTTAACGGCCCCATCTTCGCCCCTTTCACCCCTCCACTTT. This encodes CASNLTAPSSPLSPLHF.

This clonotype was detected a few times. The chain uses TRBV4-3 and TRBJ1-4, with D unclear. Germline values: CDR1 LGHNA, CDR2 YSLEER. The V and J ends lost 0 bases and 0 bases respectively, with 5 bases between them. The CDR3 is 15 amino acids. CDR3 coding DNA: TGCGCCAGCAGCCAAGAGGGCGCAACTAATGAAAAACTGTTTTTT. Its translation: CASSQEGATNEKLFF.

The table lists this clonotype with many counts. The chain employs TRBV7-9 and TRBJ1-3, with D possibly matching TRBD1 (6 bases). From germline, CDR1 is SEHNR and CDR2 FQNEAQ (reference sequence). V lost 4 bases to trimming and J lost 9 bases, with 22 bases between them. The CDR3 has 16 residues. The CDR3 bases are TGTGCCAGCAGCTCTCTAGCCGGGACAACTGTGGCCACCATATATTTT. Translating it yields CASSSLAGTTVATIYF.

This clonotype was found many times. The V gene is TRBV6-1, the J gene TRBJ1-6, with D possibly TRBD1 on 6 matching bases. The CDR3 loop spans 15 amino acids. The ends were cut back, 6 bases at V and 1 base at J, with 10 bases in the middle. Germline loops: CDR1 MNHNS, CDR2 SASEGT. The CDR3 DNA sequence: TGTGCCAGCAGCCCAAGGGGGTCCTATAATTCACCCCTCCACTTT. It yields the protein CASSPRGSYNSPLHF.

In this sample, this clonotype turned up many times. Its ends do not fully match the called genes, so a read error is possible. The chain joins TRBV5-1 to TRBJ2-1; the D is unclear. The length of the CDR3 is 11 residues. Germline CDR1 SGHRS, CDR2 YFSETQ. CDR3 loop: CASSSLNEQFF. As DNA, the CDR3 is TGTGCCAGCAGCTCTTTAAATGAGCAGTTCTTC. The whole variable domain, remainder taken from reference TRBV5-1 and TRBJ2-1, is KAGVTQTPRYLIKTRGQQVTLSCSPISGHRSVSWYQQTPGQGLQFLFEYFSETQRNKGNFPGRFSGRQFSNSRSEMNVSTLELGDSALYLCASSSLNEQFFGPGTRLTVL.

About this clonotype: Since a much larger clone is just one base distant, this may be a read error. The rearrangement uses TRBV10-3 and TRBJ2-5, with a possible D match to TRBD2 (5 bases). CDR1 and CDR2 (germline): ENHRY, SYGVKD. There are 14 residues in the CDR3. CDR3 residues: CAISERGQQEAQYF. Written as DNA, the CDR3 is TGTGCCATCAGTGAGAGAGGGCAACAAGAGGCCCAGTACTTC.

This sequence joins TRBV5-1 and TRBJ1-1; 10 bases line up with TRBD1. Germline V CDR1 and CDR2: SGHRS, YFSETQ. V gave up 0 bases and J gave up 5 bases; unmatched junction bases: 7. CDR3 length equals 16 residues. CDR3 sequence: CASSLEDRGGWTEAFF. CDR3 DNA sequence: TGCGCCAGCAGCTTGGAGGACAGGGGGGGTTGGACTGAAGCTTTCTTT.

The chain recombines TRBV5-1 with TRBJ2-3; 7 bases line up with TRBD2. Germline loops: CDR1 SGHRS, CDR2 YFSETQ. Trimming took 2 bases from V and 4 from J; bases not matched to a gene: 7. The CDR3 loop spans 15 amino acids. The CDR3 DNA is TGCGCCAGCAGCTTCGACGGACTAGAACCAGATACGCAGTATTTT. Its protein is CASSFDGLEPDTQYF.